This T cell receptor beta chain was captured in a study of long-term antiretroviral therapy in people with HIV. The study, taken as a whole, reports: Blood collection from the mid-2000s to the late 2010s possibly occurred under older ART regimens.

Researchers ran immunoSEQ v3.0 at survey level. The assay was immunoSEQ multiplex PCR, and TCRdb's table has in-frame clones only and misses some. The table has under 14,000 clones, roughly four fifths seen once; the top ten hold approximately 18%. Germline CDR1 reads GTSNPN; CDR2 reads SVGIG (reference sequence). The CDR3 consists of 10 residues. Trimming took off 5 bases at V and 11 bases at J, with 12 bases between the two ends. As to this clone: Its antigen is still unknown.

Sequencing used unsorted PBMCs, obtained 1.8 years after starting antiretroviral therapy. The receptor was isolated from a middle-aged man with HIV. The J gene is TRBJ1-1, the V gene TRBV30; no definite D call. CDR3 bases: TGTGCCTGGTCCGGGGTGGGGGCTTTCTTT. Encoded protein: CAWSGVGAFF.